This T cell receptor (beta chain) was captured in a study of blood T cell repertoires in COVID-19. Study background: Samples came from the United States, Italy and Spain, spanning acute and convalescent COVID-19.

The CDR3 has 16 amino acids. Germline V lookup: CDR1 WSHSY, CDR2 SAAADI. V was clipped by 0 bases and J by 1 base, with 9 bases between them. Measured with immunoSEQ multiplex PCR; TCRdb has only the in-frame clones, and not every one. The sample yields fewer than 200,000 clones, over 75% seen once. The chain links TRBV10-2 to TRBJ2-2; D uncertain. The TCR originated in a woman aged 70-85 years with acute or convalescent COVID-19. Sequencing input: peripheral blood. The CDR3 reads CASSESKRKNTGELFF. The CDR3, as DNA: TGCGCCAGCAGTGAGTCTAAGAGGAAGAACACCGGGGAGCTGTTTTTT.